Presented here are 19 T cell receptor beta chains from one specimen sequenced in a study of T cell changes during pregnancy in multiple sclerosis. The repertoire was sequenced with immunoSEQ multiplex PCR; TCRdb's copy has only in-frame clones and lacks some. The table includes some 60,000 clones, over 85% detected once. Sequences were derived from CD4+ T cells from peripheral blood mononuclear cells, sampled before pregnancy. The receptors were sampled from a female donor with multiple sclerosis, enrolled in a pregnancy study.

The CDR3 spells CASNTGSSGNTIYF. The CDR3 coding sequence is TGTGCCAGCAATACGGGAAGCTCTGGAAACACCATATATTTT. The chain carries TRBV28 and TRBJ1-3; D is ambiguous. Trimming took 7 bases from V and 0 from J, leaving 10 bases between them. In germline, CDR1 is MDHEN, CDR2 SYDVKM. The CDR3 runs 14 residues.

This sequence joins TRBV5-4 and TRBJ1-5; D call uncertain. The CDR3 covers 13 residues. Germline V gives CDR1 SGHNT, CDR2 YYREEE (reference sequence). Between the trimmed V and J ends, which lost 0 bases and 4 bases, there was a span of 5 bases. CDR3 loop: CASSLDSNQPQHF. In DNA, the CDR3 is TGTGCCAGCAGCTTGGACAGTAATCAGCCCCAGCATTTT.

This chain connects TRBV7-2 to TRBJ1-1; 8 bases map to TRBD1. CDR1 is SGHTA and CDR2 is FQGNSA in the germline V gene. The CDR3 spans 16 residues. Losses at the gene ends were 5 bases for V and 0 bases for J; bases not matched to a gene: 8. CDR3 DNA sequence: TGTGCCAGCAGCCACCCTTCGACAGGGGTGAACACTGAAGCTTTCTTT. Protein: CASSHPSTGVNTEAFF.

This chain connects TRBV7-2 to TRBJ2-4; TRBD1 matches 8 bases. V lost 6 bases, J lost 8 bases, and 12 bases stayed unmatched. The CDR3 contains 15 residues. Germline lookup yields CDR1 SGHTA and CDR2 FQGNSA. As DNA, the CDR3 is TGTGCCAGCAGTCCTGGTAGGACAGGGATCCACATTCAGTACTTC. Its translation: CASSPGRTGIHIQYF.

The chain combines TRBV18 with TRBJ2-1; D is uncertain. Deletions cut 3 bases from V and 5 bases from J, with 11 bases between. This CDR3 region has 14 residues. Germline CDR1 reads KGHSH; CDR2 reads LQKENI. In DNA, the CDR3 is TGTGCCAGCTCACCGCTGACTCGGAACAATGAGCAGTTCTTC. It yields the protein CASSPLTRNNEQFF.

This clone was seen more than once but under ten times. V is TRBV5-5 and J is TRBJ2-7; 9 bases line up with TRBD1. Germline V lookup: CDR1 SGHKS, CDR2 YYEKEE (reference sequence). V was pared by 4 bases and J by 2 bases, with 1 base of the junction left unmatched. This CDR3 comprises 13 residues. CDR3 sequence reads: CASSRQGAYEQYF. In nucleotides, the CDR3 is TGTGCCAGCAGCCGACAGGGGGCCTACGAGCAGTACTTC.

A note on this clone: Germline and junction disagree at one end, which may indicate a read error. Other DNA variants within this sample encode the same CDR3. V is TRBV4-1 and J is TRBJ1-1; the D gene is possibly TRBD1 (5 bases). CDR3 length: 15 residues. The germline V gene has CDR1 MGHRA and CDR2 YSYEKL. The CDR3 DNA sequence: TGCGCCAGCAGCCAGCCAGGGCCGCAGGGCACTGAAGCCTTCTTT. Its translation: CASSQPGPQGTEAFF.

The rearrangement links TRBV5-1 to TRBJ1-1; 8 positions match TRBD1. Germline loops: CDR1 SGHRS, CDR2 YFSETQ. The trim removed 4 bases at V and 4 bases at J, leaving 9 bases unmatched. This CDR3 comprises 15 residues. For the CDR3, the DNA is TGCGCCAGCAGCCCCGGGACAGGCCCGAGCACTGAAGCTTTCTTT. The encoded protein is CASSPGTGPSTEAFF.

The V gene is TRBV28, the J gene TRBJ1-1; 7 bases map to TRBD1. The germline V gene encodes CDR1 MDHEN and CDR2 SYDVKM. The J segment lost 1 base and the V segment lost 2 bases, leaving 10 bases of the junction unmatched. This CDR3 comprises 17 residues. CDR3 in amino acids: CASSLTGAGGGNTEAFF. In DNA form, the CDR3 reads TGTGCCAGCAGTTTAACAGGGGCGGGTGGGGGGAACACTGAAGCTTTCTTT. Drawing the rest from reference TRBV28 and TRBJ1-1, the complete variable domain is DVKVTQSSRYLVKRTGEKVFLECVQDMDHENMFWYRQDPGLGLRLIYFSYDVKMKEKGDIPEGYSVSREKKERFSLILESASTNQTSMYLCASSLTGAGGGNTEAFFGQGTRLTVV.

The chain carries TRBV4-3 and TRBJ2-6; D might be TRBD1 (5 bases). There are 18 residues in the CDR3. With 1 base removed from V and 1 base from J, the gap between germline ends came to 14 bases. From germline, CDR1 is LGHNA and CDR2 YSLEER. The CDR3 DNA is TGCGCCAGCAGCCAAGTAAGTGCAGGGTGGTCTGGGGCCAACGTCCTGACTTTC. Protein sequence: CASSQVSAGWSGANVLTF.

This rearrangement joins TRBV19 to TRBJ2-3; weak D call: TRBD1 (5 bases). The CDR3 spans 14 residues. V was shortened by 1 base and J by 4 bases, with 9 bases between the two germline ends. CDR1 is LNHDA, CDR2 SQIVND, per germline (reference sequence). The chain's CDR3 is CASSIGLGADTQYF. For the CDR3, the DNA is TGTGCCAGTAGTATAGGGTTAGGGGCAGATACGCAGTATTTT.

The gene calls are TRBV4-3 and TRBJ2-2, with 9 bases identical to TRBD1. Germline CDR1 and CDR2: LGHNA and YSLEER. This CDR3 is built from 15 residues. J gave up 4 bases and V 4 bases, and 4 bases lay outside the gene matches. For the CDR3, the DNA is TGCGCCAGCAGCCTTCGACAGGGGGGCACCGGGGAGCTGTTTTTT. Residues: CASSLRQGGTGELFF.

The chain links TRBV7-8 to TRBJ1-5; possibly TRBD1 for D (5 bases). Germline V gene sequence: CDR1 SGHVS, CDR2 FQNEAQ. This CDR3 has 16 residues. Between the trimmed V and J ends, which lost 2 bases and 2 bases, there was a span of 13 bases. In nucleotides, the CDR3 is TGTGCCAGCAGCTTATCAGGGTCCACACGCAATCAGCCCCAGCATTTT. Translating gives CASSLSGSTRNQPQHF.

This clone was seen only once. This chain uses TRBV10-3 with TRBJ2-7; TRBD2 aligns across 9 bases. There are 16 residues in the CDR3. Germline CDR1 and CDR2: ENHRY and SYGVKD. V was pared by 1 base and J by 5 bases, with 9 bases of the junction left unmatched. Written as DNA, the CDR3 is TGTGCCATCAGTGAGTTCGCGGGAGGGCCCGTCGACGAGCAGTACTTC. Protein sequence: CAISEFAGGPVDEQYF.

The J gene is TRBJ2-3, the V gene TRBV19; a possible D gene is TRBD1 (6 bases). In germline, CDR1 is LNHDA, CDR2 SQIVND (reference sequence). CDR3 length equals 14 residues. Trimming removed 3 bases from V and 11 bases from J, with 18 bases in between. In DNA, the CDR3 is TGTGCCAGTAGTATTGCTAACAGGGCATCAATGCAGTATTTT. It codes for CASSIANRASMQYF.

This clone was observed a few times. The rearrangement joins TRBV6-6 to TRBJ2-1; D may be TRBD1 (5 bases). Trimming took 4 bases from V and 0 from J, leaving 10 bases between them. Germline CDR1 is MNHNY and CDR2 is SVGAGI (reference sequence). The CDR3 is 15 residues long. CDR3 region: CASSSGRDSYNEQFF. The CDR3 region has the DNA TGTGCCAGCAGTTCCGGCAGGGACTCCTACAATGAGCAGTTCTTC.

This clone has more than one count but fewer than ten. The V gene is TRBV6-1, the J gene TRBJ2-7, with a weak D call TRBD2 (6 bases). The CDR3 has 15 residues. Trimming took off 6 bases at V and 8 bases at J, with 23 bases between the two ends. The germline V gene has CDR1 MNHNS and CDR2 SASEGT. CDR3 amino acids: CASRPPGVDSGKQYF. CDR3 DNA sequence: TGTGCCAGCAGGCCCCCGGGAGTCGACTCGGGGAAGCAGTACTTC.

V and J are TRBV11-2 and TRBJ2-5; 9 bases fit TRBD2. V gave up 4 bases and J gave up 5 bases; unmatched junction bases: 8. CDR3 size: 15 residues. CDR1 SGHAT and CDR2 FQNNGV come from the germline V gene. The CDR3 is CASSYSAGGGETQYF. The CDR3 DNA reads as TGTGCCAGCAGCTACTCGGCGGGAGGGGGCGAGACCCAGTACTTC. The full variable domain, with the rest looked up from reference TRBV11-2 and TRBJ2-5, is EAGVAQSPRYKIIEKRQSVAFWCNPISGHATLYWYQQILGQGPKLLIQFQNNGVVDDSQLPKDRFSAERLKGVDSTLKIQPAKLEDSAVYLCASSYSAGGGETQYFGPGTRLLVL.

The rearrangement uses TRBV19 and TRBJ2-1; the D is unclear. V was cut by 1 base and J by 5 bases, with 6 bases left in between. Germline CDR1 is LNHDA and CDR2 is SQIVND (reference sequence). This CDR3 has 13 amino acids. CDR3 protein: CASSIVLNNEQFF. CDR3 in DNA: TGTGCCAGTAGTATAGTCCTAAACAATGAGCAGTTCTTC.